This TCR beta chain was recorded in a study of blood T cell repertoires in COVID-19 (dated by TCRdb to about 2020). At the level of the whole study: The collaborator samples originated in the United States, Italy and Spain and spanned the acute and convalescent phases of COVID-19. The prospective study material was composed of cDNA or gDNA derived from T cells, B-cell-depleted T cells, or PBMCs. Subjects who had been exposed to COVID-19, were actively infected with it, or had recovered from it provided the deeply sampled blood TCRbeta repertoires that made up the dataset. The repertoires were released in a freely available public database meant as a resource for research on the immune response to SARS-CoV-2. Samples were obtained from the ongoing ImmuneRACE study (first 160 participants) and from about 1,300 subjects provided by 6 global collaborators. Sample metadata almost always included a de-identified subject ID, COVID-19 status, age in years and sex. Where available, HLA class I and class II types were taken from metadata supplied by the sample provider and were not determined by assay-based typing.

For CDR1 and CDR2, the germline V gene lists MDHEN and SYDVKM. Reading from cysteine to phenylalanine, the CDR3 counts 16 amino acids. Just the 48-base CDR3 DNA is kept, in frame starting at base 1. V is cut back by 6 bases and J by 4 bases, with 13 bases in the junction unmatched. As for this clone: Its antigen is not yet known. The sample holds no much larger clone one base away, and base qualities are not on file.

What the authors observed across the whole study: The amount of clinical and demographic metadata varied by source and participant and was provided uncurated.

Each collaborating institution followed its own protocols to collect whole blood in K2EDTA tubes. For TCRbeta analysis, collaborators shipped samples in one of three forms: frozen whole blood, isolated PBMCs, or DNA extracted from either of those sample types. TCRbeta CDR3 regions were amplified from genomic DNA by means of the immunoSEQ Assay, a bias-controlled multiplex PCR. From the authors' description of their analysis: The number of nucleated cells in each sample was estimated from the amplification of reference gene primers within the assay. To quantify the absolute abundance of each unique TCRbeta CDR3 rearrangement, sequence reads were collapsed and filtered. For each sample, productive Simpson clonality was calculated as the square root of Simpson's diversity index over productive rearrangements. TCRdb took over this immuneACCESS table, retaining in-frame rearrangements with V and J assigned. Such tables are incomplete; in checked studies, under half of the missing clones stem from an unresolved V gene, and the remainder is unexplained. Clone size and V and J calls were adopted from that table, with D and trimming inferred from the DNA. The sample table contains 150,000 to 180,000 clones; only one count was recorded for around 85% of them. 29% of the sample belongs to the ten largest clones.

The receptor was isolated from a woman aged 55-70 years with acute or convalescent COVID-19. The receptor chain draws on TRBV28 and TRBJ2-5; TRBD1 lines up with 8 middle nucleotides. Source material: peripheral blood. The sequenced DNA: TGTGCCAGCAGCATTATCCTCAGGGGGCGCCGAGAGACCCAGTACTTC. Its protein is CASSIILRGRRETQYF.